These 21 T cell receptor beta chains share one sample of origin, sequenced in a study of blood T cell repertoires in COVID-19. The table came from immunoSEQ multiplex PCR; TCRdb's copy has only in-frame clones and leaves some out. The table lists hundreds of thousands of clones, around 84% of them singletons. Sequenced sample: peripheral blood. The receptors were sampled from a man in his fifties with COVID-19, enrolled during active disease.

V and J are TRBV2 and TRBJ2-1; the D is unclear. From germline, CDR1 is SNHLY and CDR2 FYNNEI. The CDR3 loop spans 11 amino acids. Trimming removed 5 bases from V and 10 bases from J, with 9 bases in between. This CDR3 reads CASSSYLEQFF. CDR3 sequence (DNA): TGTGCCAGCAGTTCATACTTGGAGCAGTTCTTC.

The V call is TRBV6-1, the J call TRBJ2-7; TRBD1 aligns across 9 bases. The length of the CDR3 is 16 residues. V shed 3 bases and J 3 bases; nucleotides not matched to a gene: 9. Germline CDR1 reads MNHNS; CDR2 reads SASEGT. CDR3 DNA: TGTGCCAGCAGTGATCGACAGGGGGTTTCGGTCTACGAGCAGTACTTC. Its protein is CASSDRQGVSVYEQYF.

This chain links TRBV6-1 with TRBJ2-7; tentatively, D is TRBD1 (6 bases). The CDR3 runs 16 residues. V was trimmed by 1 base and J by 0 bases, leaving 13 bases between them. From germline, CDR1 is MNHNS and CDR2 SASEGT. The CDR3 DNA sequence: TGTGCCAGCAGTGAAGTGGACAGATTCAGCTCCTACGAGCAGTACTTC. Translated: CASSEVDRFSSYEQYF.

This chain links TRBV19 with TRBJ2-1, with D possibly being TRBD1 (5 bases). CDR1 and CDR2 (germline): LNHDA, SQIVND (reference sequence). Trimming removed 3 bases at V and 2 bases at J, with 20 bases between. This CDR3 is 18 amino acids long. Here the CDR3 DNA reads TGTGCCAGTAGTATTCATCCCCCAGGGAATTATCCCTACAATGAGCAGTTCTTC. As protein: CASSIHPPGNYPYNEQFF.

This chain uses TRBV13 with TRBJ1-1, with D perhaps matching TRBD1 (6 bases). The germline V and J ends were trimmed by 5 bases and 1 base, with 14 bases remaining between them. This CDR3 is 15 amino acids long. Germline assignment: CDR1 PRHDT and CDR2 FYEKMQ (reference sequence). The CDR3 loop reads CASSKKGVWNTEAFF. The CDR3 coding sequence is TGTGCCAGCAGCAAAAAGGGGGTTTGGAACACTGAAGCTTTCTTT.

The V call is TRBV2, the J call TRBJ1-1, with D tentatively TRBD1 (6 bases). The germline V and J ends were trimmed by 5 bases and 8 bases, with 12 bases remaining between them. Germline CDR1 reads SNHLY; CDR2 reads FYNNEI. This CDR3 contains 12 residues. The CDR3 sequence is CASSWGQVEAFF. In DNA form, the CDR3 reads TGTGCCAGCAGTTGGGGGCAAGTCGAAGCTTTCTTT.

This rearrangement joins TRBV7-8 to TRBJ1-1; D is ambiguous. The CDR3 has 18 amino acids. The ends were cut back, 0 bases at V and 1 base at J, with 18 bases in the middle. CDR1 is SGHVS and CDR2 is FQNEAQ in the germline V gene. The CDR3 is CASSLAPSDGIGNTEAFF. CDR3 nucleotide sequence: TGTGCCAGCAGCTTAGCCCCGTCGGACGGGATCGGGAACACTGAAGCTTTCTTT.

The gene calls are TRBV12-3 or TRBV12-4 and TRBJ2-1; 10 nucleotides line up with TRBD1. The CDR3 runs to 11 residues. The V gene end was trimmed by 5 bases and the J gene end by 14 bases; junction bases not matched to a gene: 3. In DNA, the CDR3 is TGTGCCAGCAGTCTAGGGACAGGGGAGTTCTTC. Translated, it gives CASSLGTGEFF.

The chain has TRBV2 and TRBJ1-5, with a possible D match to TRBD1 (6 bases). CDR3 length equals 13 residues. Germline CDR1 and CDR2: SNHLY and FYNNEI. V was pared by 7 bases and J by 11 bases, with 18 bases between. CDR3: CASKGQSSAAQHF. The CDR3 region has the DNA TGTGCCAGCAAAGGACAGTCCAGCGCGGCCCAGCATTTT.

CDR3 sequence: CASTTIPRGKGNYGYTF. The CDR3 bases are TGTGCCAGTACCACCATTCCCCGGGGTAAAGGGAACTATGGCTACACCTTC. The chain uses TRBV19 and TRBJ1-2; D is undetermined. Looked up from germline, CDR1 is LNHDA and CDR2 is SQIVND (reference sequence). The CDR3 spans 17 residues. Trimming removed 7 bases at V and 2 bases at J, with 23 bases between. The full variable domain, rest sourced from reference TRBV19 and TRBJ1-2, is DGGITQSPKYLFRKEGQNVTLSCEQNLNHDAMYWYRQDPGQGLRLIYYSQIVNDFQKGDIAEGYSVSREKKESFPLTVTSAQKNPTAFYLCASTTIPRGKGNYGYTFGSGTRLTVV.

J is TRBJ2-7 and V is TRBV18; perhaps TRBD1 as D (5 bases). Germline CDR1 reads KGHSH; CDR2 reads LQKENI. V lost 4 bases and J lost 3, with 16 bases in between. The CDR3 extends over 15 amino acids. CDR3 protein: CASSRQNGRDYEQYF. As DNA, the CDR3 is TGTGCCAGCTCACGACAGAATGGCAGAGACTACGAGCAGTACTTC.

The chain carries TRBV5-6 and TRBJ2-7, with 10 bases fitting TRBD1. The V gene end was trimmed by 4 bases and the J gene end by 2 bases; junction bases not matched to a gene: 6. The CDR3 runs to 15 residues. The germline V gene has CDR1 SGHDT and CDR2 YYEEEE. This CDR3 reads CASSGGTGVPYEQYF. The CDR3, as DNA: TGTGCCAGCAGCGGCGGGACAGGGGTTCCCTACGAGCAGTACTTC.

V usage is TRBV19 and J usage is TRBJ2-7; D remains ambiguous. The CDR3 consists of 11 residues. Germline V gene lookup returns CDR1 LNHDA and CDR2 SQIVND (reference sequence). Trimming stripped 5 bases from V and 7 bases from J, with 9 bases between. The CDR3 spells CASSLGREQYF. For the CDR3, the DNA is TGTGCCAGTAGTCTTGGTCGGGAGCAGTACTTC.

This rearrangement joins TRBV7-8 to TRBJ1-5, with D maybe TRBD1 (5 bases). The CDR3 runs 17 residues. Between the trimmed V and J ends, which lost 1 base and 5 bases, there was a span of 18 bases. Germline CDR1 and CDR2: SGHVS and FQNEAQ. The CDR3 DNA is TGTGCCAGCAGCTTAGTGGGGGGTGTAGGGACCCATCAGCCCCAGCATTTT. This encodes CASSLVGGVGTHQPQHF.

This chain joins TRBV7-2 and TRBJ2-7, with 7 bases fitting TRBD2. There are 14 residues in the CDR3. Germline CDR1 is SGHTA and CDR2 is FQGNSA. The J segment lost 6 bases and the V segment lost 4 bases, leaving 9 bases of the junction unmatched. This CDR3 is CASSSGLQLREQYF. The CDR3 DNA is TGTGCCAGCAGCTCGGGACTACAGCTTCGCGAGCAGTACTTC.

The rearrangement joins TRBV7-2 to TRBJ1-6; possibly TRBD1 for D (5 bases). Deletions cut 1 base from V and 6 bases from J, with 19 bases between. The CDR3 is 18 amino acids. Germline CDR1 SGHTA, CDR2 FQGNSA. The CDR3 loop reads CASSLVPMGGRGNSPLHF. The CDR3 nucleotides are TGTGCCAGCAGCTTAGTTCCCATGGGAGGTAGGGGTAATTCACCCCTCCACTTT.

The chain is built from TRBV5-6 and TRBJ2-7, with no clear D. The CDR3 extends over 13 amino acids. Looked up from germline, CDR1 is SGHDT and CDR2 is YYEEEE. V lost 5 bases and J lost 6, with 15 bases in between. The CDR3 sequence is CASRGTLQSEQYF. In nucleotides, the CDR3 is TGTGCCAGCAGGGGCACCCTACAGTCCGAGCAGTACTTC.

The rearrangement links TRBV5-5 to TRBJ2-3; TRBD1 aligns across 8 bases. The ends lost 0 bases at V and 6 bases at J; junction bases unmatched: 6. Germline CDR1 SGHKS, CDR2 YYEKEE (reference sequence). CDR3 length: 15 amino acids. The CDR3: CASSLEADRADTQYF. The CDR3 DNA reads TGTGCCAGCAGCTTGGAGGCGGACAGGGCGGATACGCAGTATTTT.

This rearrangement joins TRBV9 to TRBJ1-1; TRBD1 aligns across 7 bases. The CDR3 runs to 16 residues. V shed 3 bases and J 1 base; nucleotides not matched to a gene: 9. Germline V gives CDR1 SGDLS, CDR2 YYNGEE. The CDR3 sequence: CASSATYRGGNTEAFF. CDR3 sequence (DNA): TGTGCCAGCAGCGCAACATACAGGGGCGGGAACACTGAAGCTTTCTTT.

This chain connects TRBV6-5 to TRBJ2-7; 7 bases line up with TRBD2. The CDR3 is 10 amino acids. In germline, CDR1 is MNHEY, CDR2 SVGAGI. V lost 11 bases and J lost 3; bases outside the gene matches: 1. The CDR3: CAAGDYEQYF. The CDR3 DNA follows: TGTGCCGCGGGGGACTACGAGCAGTACTTC.

The CDR3 bases are TGTGCCAGCAGTTATAACCCCGCACTCTATGGCTACACCTTC. Translating gives CASSYNPALYGYTF. The V gene is TRBV6-5, the J gene TRBJ1-2, with unresolved D. CDR1 is MNHEY, CDR2 SVGAGI, per germline. The V gene lost 3 bases and the J gene lost 4 bases, with 12 bases spanning the gap. This CDR3 region has 14 residues.